Shown below are 31 T cell receptor beta chains from a single sample sequenced in a study of identical twins. In TCRdb, the 5' RACE reads were re-called with MiXCR into one record per CDR3 protein. The profile shows 700,000 or so distinct CDR3 sequences, approximately 9% of them singletons. The sample was also linked to a second study, of yellow fever vaccine responses in identical twins.

The source material was PBMCs. These receptors all stem from a woman in her late teens or twenties in good health.

The chain has TRBV29-1 and TRBJ2-1; possible D gene TRBD1, 5 bases. This CDR3 contains 12 residues. V lost 5 bases to trimming and J lost 6 bases, with 11 bases between them. Germline CDR1 and CDR2: SQVTM and ANQGSEA. CDR3 nucleotides: TGCAGCGTTTTAGGCAGGGCCAATGAGCAGTTCTTC. Translating gives CSVLGRANEQFF.

This clonotype was seen repeatedly, ten times or more. This rearrangement joins TRBV7-9 to TRBJ2-5; D perhaps matches TRBD2 (5 bases). There are 14 residues in the CDR3. V was trimmed by 4 bases and J by 2 bases, leaving 11 bases between them. Germline assignment: CDR1 SEHNR and CDR2 FQNEAQ (reference sequence). CDR3 DNA sequence: TGTGCCAGCAGCTCCCTCCCGGGACAAGAGACCCAGTACTTC. It yields the protein CASSSLPGQETQYF.

The V and J genes are TRBV7-9 and TRBJ2-1; 7 bases line up with TRBD1. CDR3 length: 15 amino acids. Germline V gene lookup returns CDR1 SEHNR and CDR2 FQNEAQ (reference sequence). The J segment lost 6 bases and the V segment lost 2 bases, leaving 7 bases of the junction unmatched. The CDR3 nucleotides read TGTGCCAGCAGCTTACGGGACAGCCAAATCAATGAGCAGTTCTTC. Its translation: CASSLRDSQINEQFF. Filled out from reference TRBV7-9 and TRBJ2-1, the complete variable domain reads DTGVSQNPRHKITKRGQNVTFRCDPISEHNRLYWYRQTLGQGPEFLTYFQNEAQLEKSRLLSDRFSAERPKGSFSTLEIQRTEQGDSAMYLCASSLRDSQINEQFFGPGTRLTVL.

This clonotype was seen only a few times. The rearrangement joins TRBV6-7 to TRBJ2-1; TRBD1 matches 7 bases. TRBV6-7 is filed as an ORF, its function uncertain. The CDR3 is 17 residues long. Trimming cost V 0 bases and J 3 bases; bases outside gene matches: 8. This chain's CDR3 is CASSYSETGEYYNEQFF. The CDR3 region has the DNA TGTGCCAGCAGTTACTCCGAAACAGGGGAGTACTACAATGAGCAGTTCTTC.

This chain connects TRBV9 to TRBJ2-7; no firm D call. Germline CDR1 reads SGDLS; CDR2 reads YYNGEE. The V gene lost 3 bases and the J gene lost 2 bases, with 6 bases spanning the gap. The CDR3 spans 12 residues. The CDR3 nucleotides are TGTGCCAGCAGCGACCAGACCTACGAGCAGTACTTC. Encoded protein: CASSDQTYEQYF.

This clonotype was picked up a small number of times. This chain links TRBV12-3 or TRBV12-4 with TRBJ1-2; no definite D call. The CDR3 has 14 amino acids. V lost 0 bases to trimming and J lost 4 bases, with 9 bases between them. Written as DNA, the CDR3 is TGTGCCAGCAGTTTAGCAGCTTTCGGCTATGGCTACACCTTC. Its translation is CASSLAAFGYGYTF.

This clonotype was recorded a few times. The gene calls are TRBV6-5 and TRBJ2-7; 7 nucleotides match TRBD2. CDR3 length: 14 amino acids. J was trimmed by 2 bases and V by 0 bases; bases with no gene match: 1. CDR1 and CDR2 (germline): MNHEY, SVGAGI. The CDR3 DNA follows: TGTGCCAGCAGTTACTCGACTAGCCCCTACGAGCAGTACTTC. This sequence encodes CASSYSTSPYEQYF.

This sequence joins TRBV27 and TRBJ2-7, with a possible D match to TRBD2 (6 bases). Per the germline V gene, CDR1 is MNHEY and CDR2 is SMNVEV (reference sequence). Trimming stripped 5 bases from V and 3 bases from J, with 11 bases between. This CDR3 contains 13 residues. Written as DNA, the CDR3 is TGTGCCAGCAGTCGCGGGGTCCGCTACGAGCAGTACTTC. Amino acid sequence: CASSRGVRYEQYF.

This clonotype has ten or more counts. The chain links TRBV21-1 to TRBJ2-2; the DNA was not used to check the table's D call, TRBD1. TRBV21-1 is described as a pseudogene. The CDR3 spans 14 residues. The CDR3 reads CASSRTANTGELFF. The CDR3 DNA sequence: TGTGCCAGCAGCAGGACAGCGAACACCGGGGAGCTGTTTTTT.

The chain couples TRBV4-2 to TRBJ2-3; 8 nucleotides match TRBD2. CDR3 length: 16 amino acids. Losses at the gene ends were 0 bases for V and 10 bases for J; bases not matched to a gene: 12. The germline V gene encodes CDR1 LGHNA and CDR2 YNFKEQ. The CDR3 coding sequence is TGTGCCAGCAGCCAAGAGAGCCTAGCGGGCAAAGGGGCGCAGTATTTT. Protein product: CASSQESLAGKGAQYF.

There are a few counts of this clonotype. The CDR3 DNA is TGCGCCAGCAGCTGGACAGACAGGGGCGGCACCGGGGAGCTGTTTTTT. This gives the protein CASSWTDRGGTGELFF. The V gene is TRBV5-1, the J gene TRBJ2-2, with 8 bases lining up with TRBD1. The CDR3 covers 16 residues. The ends lost 3 bases at V and 4 bases at J; junction bases unmatched: 8. Germline CDR1 is SGHRS and CDR2 is YFSETQ.

This clonotype was seen a handful of times. This rearrangement joins TRBV5-1 to TRBJ2-1, with 9 bases lining up with TRBD1. CDR3 length equals 15 residues. Germline V gene data show CDR1 as SGHRS and CDR2 as YFSETQ. The J segment lost 6 bases and the V segment lost 4 bases, leaving 8 bases of the junction unmatched. In nucleotides, the CDR3 is TGCGCCAGCAGCCCGGGGGACAGGGTGGTCAATGAGCAGTTCTTC. Translation gives CASSPGDRVVNEQFF.

This clonotype was counted a few times. This chain uses TRBV29-1 with TRBJ2-7; D not certain. V lost 3 bases and J lost 7, with 13 bases in between. Germline V CDR1 and CDR2: SQVTM, ANQGSEA. The CDR3 has 12 residues. This CDR3 reads CSVESWLGEQYF. The DNA for the CDR3 is TGCAGCGTTGAGTCATGGTTGGGGGAGCAGTACTTC.

The rearrangement links TRBV9 to TRBJ2-5, with a possible D match to TRBD2 (7 bases). Trimming cost V 1 base and J 2 bases, with 18 bases left between them. Germline lookup yields CDR1 SGDLS and CDR2 YYNGEE. The CDR3 is 17 amino acids. CDR3 nucleotide sequence: TGTGCCAGCAGCGTACAGCGGGGTGGGGGCTTACAAGAGACCCAGTACTTC. Protein product: CASSVQRGGGLQETQYF.

The chain combines TRBV20-1 with TRBJ2-2, with 7 bases identical to TRBD2. Trimming at V came to 0 bases and at J to 4 bases, leaving 11 bases not matched to a gene. Looked up from germline, CDR1 is DFQATT and CDR2 is SNEGSKA (reference sequence). The length of the CDR3 is 17 residues. The CDR3: CSARDTFLGGSTGELFF. Here the CDR3 DNA reads TGCAGTGCTAGAGACACCTTTCTTGGCGGGAGCACCGGGGAGCTGTTTTTT.

The rearrangement uses TRBV7-2 and TRBJ2-2; D possibly corresponds to TRBD2 (7 bases). The germline V gene encodes CDR1 SGHTA and CDR2 FQGNSA. V lost 5 bases and J 4 bases, leaving 14 bases between the germline ends. This CDR3 comprises 15 residues. The DNA for the CDR3 is TGTGCCAGCAGCCTCATCGGGGGGCCCACCGGGGAGCTGTTTTTT. Its protein product is CASSLIGGPTGELFF. The entire variable domain, with the rest obtained from reference TRBV7-2 and TRBJ2-2, is as follows: GAGVSQSPSNKVTEKGKDVELRCDPISGHTALYWYRQSLGQGLEFLIYFQGNSAPDKSGLPSDRFSAERTGGSVSTLTIQRTQQEDSAVYLCASSLIGGPTGELFFGEGSRLTVL.

This clonotype was counted only a few times. The chain's CDR3 is CAISEQGQGQPQHF. In nucleotides, the CDR3 is TGTGCCATCAGTGAGCAGGGGCAGGGTCAGCCCCAGCATTTT. This chain joins TRBV10-3 and TRBJ1-5; D is possibly TRBD1 (6 bases). Per germline, CDR1 ENHRY and CDR2 SYGVKD. The CDR3 contains 14 residues. V lost 2 bases to trimming and J lost 6 bases, with 11 bases between them.

The genes are TRBV20-1 and TRBJ2-3; D possibly corresponds to TRBD2 (6 bases). The germline V and J ends were trimmed by 2 bases and 4 bases, with 16 bases remaining between them. The CDR3 loop spans 15 amino acids. Germline V gene sequence: CDR1 DFQATT, CDR2 SNEGSKA (reference sequence). Written as DNA, the CDR3 is TGCAGTGCTAGACCGAGTGGCGGGAAGGCAGATACGCAGTATTTT. This translates into CSARPSGGKADTQYF.

This chain joins TRBV7-2 and TRBJ1-2, with D unresolved. CDR3 length equals 16 residues. V was trimmed by 2 bases and J by 5 bases, leaving 18 bases between them. Germline values: CDR1 SGHTA, CDR2 FQGNSA. CDR3 region: CASSLYERTGNYGYTF. Here the CDR3 DNA reads TGTGCCAGCAGCTTATACGAAAGGACGGGGAATTATGGCTACACCTTC.

There are many counts of this clonotype. This chain uses TRBV27 with TRBJ2-3, with 13 bases matching TRBD2. V was clipped by 4 bases and J by 10 bases; unmatched bases: 5. Per the germline V gene, CDR1 is MNHEY and CDR2 is SMNVEV (reference sequence). The CDR3 contains 14 residues. The chain's CDR3 is CASSWTSGSIAQYF. The DNA of the CDR3 is TGTGCCAGCAGTTGGACTAGCGGGAGCATTGCGCAGTATTTT.

This clonotype was found many times. The V gene is TRBV11-2, the J gene TRBJ2-2, with D unclear. In germline, CDR1 is SGHAT, CDR2 FQNNGV. V was shortened by 4 bases and J by 7 bases, with 10 bases between the two germline ends. This CDR3 has 13 amino acids. As DNA, the CDR3 is TGTGCCAGCAGCTCAGAAGGGCACGGGGAGCTGTTTTTT. Amino acid sequence: CASSSEGHGELFF. The variable domain in full, with the rest retrieved from reference TRBV11-2 and TRBJ2-2, is EAGVAQSPRYKIIEKRQSVAFWCNPISGHATLYWYQQILGQGPKLLIQFQNNGVVDDSQLPKDRFSAERLKGVDSTLKIQPAKLEDSAVYLCASSSEGHGELFFGEGSRLTVL.

This clonotype was counted between two and nine times. This chain connects TRBV7-2 to TRBJ2-5; D is undetermined. Looked up from germline, CDR1 is SGHTA and CDR2 is FQGNSA. The CDR3 has 13 amino acids. The V and J ends lost 1 base and 10 bases respectively, with 13 bases between them. CDR3 amino acids: CASSLDNGKGQYF. The CDR3 DNA reads TGTGCCAGCAGCTTAGATAACGGAAAGGGCCAGTACTTC.

The chain combines TRBV7-2 with TRBJ1-2, with 8 positions matching TRBD1. V was pared by 5 bases and J by 13 bases, with 12 bases of the junction left unmatched. Looked up from germline, CDR1 is SGHTA and CDR2 is FQGNSA. This CDR3 region has 13 residues. The DNA of the CDR3 is TGTGCCAGCAGCCTGAGACAGGGGCGGATAGCCACCTTC. It translates to CASSLRQGRIATF.

Only a few counts were recorded for this clonotype. The chain couples TRBV4-1 to TRBJ2-1; D is possibly TRBD2 (6 bases). This CDR3 has 13 residues. The ends were cut back, 4 bases at V and 8 bases at J, with 12 bases in the middle. From germline, CDR1 is MGHRA and CDR2 YSYEKL. In DNA form, the CDR3 reads TGCGCCAGCAGCCCCGGAGGGGCTCATGAGCAGTTCTTC. Residues: CASSPGGAHEQFF.

The V and J genes are TRBV9 and TRBJ2-1, with 7 nucleotides matching TRBD1. Germline V gene data show CDR1 as SGDLS and CDR2 as YYNGEE. The CDR3 totals 15 residues. V shed 3 bases, J shed 7 bases, and the junction held 10 bases outside the gene matches. The CDR3 sequence: CASSARQGGLNEQFF. Here the CDR3 DNA reads TGTGCCAGCAGCGCCCGACAGGGTGGGTTGAATGAGCAGTTCTTC.

This clonotype appeared a few times. The rearrangement uses TRBV6-1 and TRBJ2-1; no clear D. The V gene lost 6 bases and the J gene lost 0 bases, with 12 bases spanning the gap. The length of the CDR3 is 15 residues. CDR1 is MNHNS, CDR2 SASEGT, per germline. In DNA form, the CDR3 reads TGTGCCAGCAGCCTTGGACCCCGCTCCTACAATGAGCAGTTCTTC. This codes for CASSLGPRSYNEQFF.

This clonotype appeared a few times. The rearrangement uses TRBV27 and TRBJ2-5; D not certain. V shed 6 bases and J shed 1 base, with 12 bases lying between them. In germline, CDR1 is MNHEY, CDR2 SMNVEV (reference sequence). The CDR3 is made up of 14 amino acids. The CDR3 region is CASSHTRPQETQYF. In DNA form, the CDR3 reads TGTGCCAGCAGCCACACTCGGCCCCAAGAGACCCAGTACTTC.

This clonotype showed up many times. The chain joins TRBV2 to TRBJ2-7, with D possibly matching TRBD1 (5 bases). Trimming took 3 bases from V and 3 from J, leaving 9 bases between them. CDR3 size: 13 residues. The germline gives CDR1 SNHLY, CDR2 FYNNEI. In nucleotides, the CDR3 is TGTGCCAGCAGTGATTGGACAAGCTACGAGCAGTACTTC. Amino acid sequence: CASSDWTSYEQYF.

This clonotype has a handful of counts. This sequence joins TRBV10-3 and TRBJ2-4; D is possibly TRBD1 (6 bases). The CDR3 runs 16 residues. Looked up from germline, CDR1 is ENHRY and CDR2 is SYGVKD. V lost 2 bases, J lost 1 base, and 12 bases lay in between. The CDR3 loop reads CAISETTGFAKNIQYF. In DNA form, the CDR3 reads TGTGCCATCAGTGAGACTACAGGGTTTGCCAAAAACATTCAGTACTTC.

In its sample, this clonotype was seen many times. The chain links TRBV12-3 or TRBV12-4 to TRBJ2-3; possibly TRBD1 for D (7 bases). The CDR3 totals 12 residues. Trimming pared 5 bases from V and 7 bases from J, leaving 10 bases between. CDR3 DNA: TGTGCCAGCAGTCCAGGGGGGAATACGCAGTATTTT. This encodes CASSPGGNTQYF.

This chain's CDR3 is CASSALLADQETQYF. The CDR3 nucleotides read TGTGCCAGCAGCGCACTACTAGCGGACCAAGAGACCCAGTACTTC. The chain employs TRBV12-3 or TRBV12-4 and TRBJ2-5; 8 bases line up with TRBD2. The V gene end was trimmed by 6 bases and the J gene end by 0 bases; junction bases not matched to a gene: 6. The CDR3 runs to 15 residues.